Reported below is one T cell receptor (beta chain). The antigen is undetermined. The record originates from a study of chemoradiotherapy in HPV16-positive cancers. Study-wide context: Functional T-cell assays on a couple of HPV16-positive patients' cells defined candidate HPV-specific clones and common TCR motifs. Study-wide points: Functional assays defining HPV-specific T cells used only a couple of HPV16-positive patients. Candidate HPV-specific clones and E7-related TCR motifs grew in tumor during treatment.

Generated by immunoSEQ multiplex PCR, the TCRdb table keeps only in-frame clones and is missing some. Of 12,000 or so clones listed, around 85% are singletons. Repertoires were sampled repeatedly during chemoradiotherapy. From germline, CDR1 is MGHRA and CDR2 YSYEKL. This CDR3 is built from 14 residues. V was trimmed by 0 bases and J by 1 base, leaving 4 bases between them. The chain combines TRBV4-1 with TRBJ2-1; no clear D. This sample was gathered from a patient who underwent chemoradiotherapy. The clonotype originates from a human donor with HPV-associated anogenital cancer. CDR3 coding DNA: TGCGCCAGCAGCCAAGACAGGTCCTACAATGAGCAGTTCTTC. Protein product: CASSQDRSYNEQFF.